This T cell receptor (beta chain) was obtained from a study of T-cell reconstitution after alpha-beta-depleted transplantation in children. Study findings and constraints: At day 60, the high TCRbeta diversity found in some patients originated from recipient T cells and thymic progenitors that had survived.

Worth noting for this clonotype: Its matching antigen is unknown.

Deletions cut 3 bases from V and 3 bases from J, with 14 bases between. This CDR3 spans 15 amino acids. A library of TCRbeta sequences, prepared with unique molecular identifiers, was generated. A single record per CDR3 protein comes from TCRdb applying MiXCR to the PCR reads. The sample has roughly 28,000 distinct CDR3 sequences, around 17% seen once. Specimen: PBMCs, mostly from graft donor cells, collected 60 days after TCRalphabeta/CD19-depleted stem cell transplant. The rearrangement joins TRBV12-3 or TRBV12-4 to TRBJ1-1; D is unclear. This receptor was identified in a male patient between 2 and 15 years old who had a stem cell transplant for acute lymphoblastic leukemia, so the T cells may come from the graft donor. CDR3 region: CASSLIAGRDTEAFF. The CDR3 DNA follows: TGTGCCAGCAGTTTGATCGCGGGGAGGGACACTGAAGCTTTCTTT.